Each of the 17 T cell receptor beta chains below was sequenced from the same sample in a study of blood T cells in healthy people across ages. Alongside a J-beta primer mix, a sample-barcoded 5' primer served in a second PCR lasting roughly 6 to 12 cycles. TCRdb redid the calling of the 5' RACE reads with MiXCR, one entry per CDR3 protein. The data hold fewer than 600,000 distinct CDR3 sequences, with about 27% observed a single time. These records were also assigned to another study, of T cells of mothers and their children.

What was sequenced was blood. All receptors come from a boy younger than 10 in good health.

The CDR3 reads CASRGWQGTQYF. The CDR3 DNA reads TGTGCCAGCAGAGGATGGCAGGGGACCCAGTACTTC. This chain links TRBV6-5 with TRBJ2-5; perhaps TRBD1 as D (5 bases). Per the germline V gene, CDR1 is MNHEY and CDR2 is SVGAGI. Trimming removed 6 bases at V and 7 bases at J, with 12 bases between. The CDR3 has 12 amino acids.

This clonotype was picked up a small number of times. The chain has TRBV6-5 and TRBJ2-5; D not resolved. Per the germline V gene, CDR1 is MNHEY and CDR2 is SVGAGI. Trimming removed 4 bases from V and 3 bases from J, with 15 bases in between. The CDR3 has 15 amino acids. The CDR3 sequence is CASSSPWSAKETQYF. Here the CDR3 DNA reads TGTGCCAGCAGTTCCCCGTGGAGCGCAAAAGAGACCCAGTACTTC.

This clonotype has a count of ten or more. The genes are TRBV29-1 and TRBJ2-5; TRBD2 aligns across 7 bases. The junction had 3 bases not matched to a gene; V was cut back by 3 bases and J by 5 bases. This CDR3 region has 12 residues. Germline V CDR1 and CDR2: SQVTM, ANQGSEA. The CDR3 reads CSVDTGGETQYF. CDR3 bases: TGCAGCGTTGATACGGGAGGTGAGACCCAGTACTTC.

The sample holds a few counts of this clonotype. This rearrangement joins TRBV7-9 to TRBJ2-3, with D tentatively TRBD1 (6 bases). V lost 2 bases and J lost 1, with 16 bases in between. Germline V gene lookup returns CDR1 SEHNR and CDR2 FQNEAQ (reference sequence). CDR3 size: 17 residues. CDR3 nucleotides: TGTGCCAGCAGCTTAATGTCCAGGGGTTATCGCACAGATACGCAGTATTTT. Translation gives CASSLMSRGYRTDTQYF.

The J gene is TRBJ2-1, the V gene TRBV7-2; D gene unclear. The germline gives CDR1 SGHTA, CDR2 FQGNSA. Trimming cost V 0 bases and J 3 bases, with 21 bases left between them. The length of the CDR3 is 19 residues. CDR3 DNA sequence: TGTGCCAGCAGCTTAGCGAAAAGCTTTGCGTCGAAGCTCTACAATGAGCAGTTCTTC. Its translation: CASSLAKSFASKLYNEQFF.

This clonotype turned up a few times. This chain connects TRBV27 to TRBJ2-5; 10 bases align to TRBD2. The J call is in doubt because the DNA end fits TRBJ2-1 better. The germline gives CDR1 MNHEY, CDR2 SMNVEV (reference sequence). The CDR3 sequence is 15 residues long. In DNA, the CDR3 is TGTGCCAGCAGGTCGGGACTAGCGATCTACAATGAGCAGTTCTTC. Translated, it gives CASRSGLAIYNEQFF.

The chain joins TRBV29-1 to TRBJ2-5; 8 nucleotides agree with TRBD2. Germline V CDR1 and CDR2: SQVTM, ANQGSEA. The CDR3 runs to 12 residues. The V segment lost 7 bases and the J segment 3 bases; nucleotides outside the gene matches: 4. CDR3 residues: CSAEAGEETQYF. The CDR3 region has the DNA TGCAGCGCAGAAGCGGGGGAAGAGACCCAGTACTTC. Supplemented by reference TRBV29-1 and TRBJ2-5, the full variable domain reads SAVISQKPSRDICQRGTSLTIQCQVDSQVTMMFWYRQQPGQSLTLIATANQGSEATYESGFVIDKFPISRPNLTFSTLTVSNMSPEDSSIYLCSAEAGEETQYFGPGTRLLVL.

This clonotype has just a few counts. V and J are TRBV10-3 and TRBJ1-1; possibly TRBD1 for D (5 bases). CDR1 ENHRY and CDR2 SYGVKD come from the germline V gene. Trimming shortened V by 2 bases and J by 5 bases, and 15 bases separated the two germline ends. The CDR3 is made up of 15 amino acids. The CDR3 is CAISEVPRVVTEAFF. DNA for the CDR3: TGTGCCATCAGTGAGGTACCCAGGGTGGTGACTGAAGCTTTCTTT.

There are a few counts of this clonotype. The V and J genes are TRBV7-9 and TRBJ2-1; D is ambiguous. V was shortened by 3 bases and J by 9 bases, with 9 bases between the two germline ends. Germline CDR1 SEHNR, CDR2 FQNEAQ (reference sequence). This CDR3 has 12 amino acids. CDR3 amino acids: CASSFSTGEQFF. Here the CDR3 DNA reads TGTGCCAGCAGCTTCTCGACCGGTGAGCAGTTCTTC.

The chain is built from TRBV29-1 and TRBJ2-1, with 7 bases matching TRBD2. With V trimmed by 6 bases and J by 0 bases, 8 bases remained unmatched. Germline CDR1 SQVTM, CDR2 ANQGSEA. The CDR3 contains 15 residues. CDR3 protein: CSVGGRASSYNEQFF. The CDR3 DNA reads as TGCAGCGTGGGAGGGAGGGCCAGCTCCTACAATGAGCAGTTCTTC.

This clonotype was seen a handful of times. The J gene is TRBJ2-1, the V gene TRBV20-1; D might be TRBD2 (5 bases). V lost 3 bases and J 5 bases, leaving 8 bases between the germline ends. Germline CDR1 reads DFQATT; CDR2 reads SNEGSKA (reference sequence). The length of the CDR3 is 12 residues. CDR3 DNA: TGCAGTGCTAGTGGGCGGGACAATGAGCAGTTCTTC. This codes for CSASGRDNEQFF.

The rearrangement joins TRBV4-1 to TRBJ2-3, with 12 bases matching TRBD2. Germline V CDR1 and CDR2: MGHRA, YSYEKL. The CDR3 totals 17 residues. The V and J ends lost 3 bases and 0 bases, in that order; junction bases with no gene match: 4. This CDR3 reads CASSQVGLAGSTDTQYF. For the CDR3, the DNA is TGCGCCAGCAGCCAGGTGGGACTAGCGGGTAGCACAGATACGCAGTATTTT.

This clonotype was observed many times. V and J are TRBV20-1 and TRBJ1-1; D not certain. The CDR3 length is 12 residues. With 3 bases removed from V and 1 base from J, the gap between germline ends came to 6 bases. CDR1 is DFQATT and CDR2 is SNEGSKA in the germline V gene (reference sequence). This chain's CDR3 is CSARTGNTEAFF. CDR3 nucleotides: TGCAGTGCTAGGACGGGGAACACTGAAGCTTTCTTT.

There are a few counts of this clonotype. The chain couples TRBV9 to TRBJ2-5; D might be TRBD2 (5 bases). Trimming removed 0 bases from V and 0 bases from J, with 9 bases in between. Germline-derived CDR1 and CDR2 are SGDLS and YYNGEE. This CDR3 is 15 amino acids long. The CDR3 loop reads CASSVGPGYQETQYF. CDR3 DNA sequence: TGTGCCAGCAGCGTAGGTCCGGGGTACCAAGAGACCCAGTACTTC. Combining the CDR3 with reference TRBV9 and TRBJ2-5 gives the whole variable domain DSGVTQTPKHLITATGQRVTLRCSPRSGDLSVYWYQQSLDQGLQFLIQYYNGEERAKGNILERFSAQQFPDLHSELNLSSLELGDSALYFCASSVGPGYQETQYFGPGTRLLVL.

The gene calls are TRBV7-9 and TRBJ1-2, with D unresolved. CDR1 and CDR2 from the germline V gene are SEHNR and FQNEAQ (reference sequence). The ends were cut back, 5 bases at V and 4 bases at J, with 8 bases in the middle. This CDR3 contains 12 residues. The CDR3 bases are TGTGCCAGCAGCCCCGACACCTATGGCTACACCTTC. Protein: CASSPDTYGYTF.

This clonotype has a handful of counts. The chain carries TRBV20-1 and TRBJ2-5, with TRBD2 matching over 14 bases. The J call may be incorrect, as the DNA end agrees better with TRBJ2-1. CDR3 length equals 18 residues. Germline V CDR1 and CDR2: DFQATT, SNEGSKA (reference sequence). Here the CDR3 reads CSARDRLAGGGTYNEQFF. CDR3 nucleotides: TGCAGTGCTAGAGATCGACTAGCGGGAGGGGGTACCTACAATGAGCAGTTCTTC.

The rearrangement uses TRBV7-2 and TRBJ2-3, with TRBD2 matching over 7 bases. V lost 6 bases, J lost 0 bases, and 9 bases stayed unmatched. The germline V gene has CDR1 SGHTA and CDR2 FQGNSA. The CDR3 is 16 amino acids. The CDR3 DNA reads TGTGCCAGCAGAATCGGACTAGTACCAAGCACAGATACGCAGTATTTT. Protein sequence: CASRIGLVPSTDTQYF.